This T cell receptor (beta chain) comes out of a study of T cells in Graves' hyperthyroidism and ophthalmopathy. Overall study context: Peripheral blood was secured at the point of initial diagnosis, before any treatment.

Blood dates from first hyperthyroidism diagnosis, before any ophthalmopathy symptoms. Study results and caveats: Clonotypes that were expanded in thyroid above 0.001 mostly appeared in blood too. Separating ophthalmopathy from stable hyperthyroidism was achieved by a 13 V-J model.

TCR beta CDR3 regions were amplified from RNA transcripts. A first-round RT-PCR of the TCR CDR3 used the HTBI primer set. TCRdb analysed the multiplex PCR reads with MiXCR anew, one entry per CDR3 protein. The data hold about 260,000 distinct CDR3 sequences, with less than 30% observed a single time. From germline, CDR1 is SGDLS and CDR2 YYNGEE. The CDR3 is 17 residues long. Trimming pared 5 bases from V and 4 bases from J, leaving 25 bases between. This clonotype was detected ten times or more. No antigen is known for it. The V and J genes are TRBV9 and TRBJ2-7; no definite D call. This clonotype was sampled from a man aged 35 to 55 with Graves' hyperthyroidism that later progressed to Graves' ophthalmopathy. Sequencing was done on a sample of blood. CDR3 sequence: CASSRSFRIRRVYEQYF. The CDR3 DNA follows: TGTGCCAGCAGTCGAAGTTTCCGAATCCGCCGTGTTTACGAGCAGTACTTC.